What follows are 31 T cell receptor beta chains derived from one specimen sequenced in a study of radiation and T cells in renal cell carcinoma. Repertoires were generated with immunoSEQ multiplex PCR, while TCRdb's copy carries only in-frame clones and drops some. The data contain roughly 130,000 clones, approximately 90% of them singletons. The time point denotes: blood 2 weeks post-SBRT. As for treatment: 15 Gy SBRT to primary tumor, nephrectomy 4 weeks later. The sample here was blood, taken from a patient whose treatment included radiotherapy and nephrectomy. The receptors shown here come from a woman aged 70-85 years with renal cell carcinoma.

This clone has only one observation. The V and J genes are TRBV6-5 and TRBJ2-3; TRBD2 matches at 8 bases. CDR3 size: 16 residues. The V gene's germline CDR1 is MNHEY and CDR2 SVGAGI. With 4 bases clipped from V and 1 base from J, the junction kept 7 bases outside the gene matches. Here the CDR3 reads CASSFRRGGGTDTQYF. The DNA of the CDR3 is TGTGCCAGCAGTTTTCGTCGGGGGGGAGGCACAGATACGCAGTATTTT.

V gene TRBV10-3 combines with J gene TRBJ2-3, with D possibly being TRBD1 (6 bases). In germline, CDR1 is ENHRY, CDR2 SYGVKD. This CDR3 has 13 residues. V lost 7 bases to trimming and J lost 5 bases, with 13 bases between them. The CDR3 region has the DNA TGTGCCATCACGTCAGGGGCAGGAGATACGCAGTATTTT. This sequence encodes CAITSGAGDTQYF.

The chain joins TRBV6-5 to TRBJ1-1; TRBD1 is a possible D gene (6 bases). CDR3 length equals 15 residues. V was trimmed by 0 bases and J by 6 bases, leaving 14 bases between them. Germline CDR1 and CDR2: MNHEY and SVGAGI. The CDR3 here is CASSYSMGGAAEAFF. For the CDR3, the DNA is TGTGCCAGCAGTTACTCGATGGGGGGGGCCGCTGAAGCTTTCTTT.

V gene TRBV4-3 combines with J gene TRBJ2-7; the match to TRBD2 covers 8 bases. Looked up from germline, CDR1 is LGHNA and CDR2 is YSLEER. The CDR3 is made up of 15 amino acids. Trimming took 2 bases from V and 2 from J; bases not matched to a gene: 5. CDR3 coding DNA: TGCGCCAGCAGCCAACAGCGGGGGATGACCTACGAGCAGTACTTC. Its translation is CASSQQRGMTYEQYF.

The chain recombines TRBV28 with TRBJ2-7, with a weak D call TRBD1 (6 bases). CDR1 and CDR2 from the germline V gene are MDHEN and SYDVKM. V lost 3 bases to trimming and J lost 5 bases, with 11 bases between them. The CDR3 totals 13 residues. The CDR3 DNA sequence: TGTGCCAGCAGTTTGGGCAGGGGCCACGAGCAGTACTTC. Residues: CASSLGRGHEQYF.

This clone turned up a few times. The rearrangement joins TRBV27 to TRBJ2-1; D may be TRBD2 (6 bases). The V gene lost 3 bases and the J gene lost 7 bases, with 13 bases spanning the gap. CDR1 and CDR2 (germline): MNHEY, SMNVEV (reference sequence). There are 14 residues in the CDR3. CDR3 in DNA: TGTGCCAGCAGTTTCGGGGGAATTGGGAATGAGCAGTTCTTC. As protein: CASSFGGIGNEQFF.

This clone was detected a few times. The chain combines TRBV11-2 with TRBJ1-2; tentative D call: TRBD1 (6 bases). Germline CDR1 and CDR2: SGHAT and FQNNGV. The CDR3 is 15 residues long. The V end was cut by 6 bases, the J end by 3 bases, with 17 bases between. The CDR3 protein is CASSRAGGNDYGYTF. The CDR3 DNA sequence: TGTGCCAGCAGTAGGGCGGGGGGCAACGACTATGGCTACACCTTC.

The chain links TRBV6-6 to TRBJ1-3; 11 bases map to TRBD1. Germline values: CDR1 MNHNY, CDR2 SVGAGI (reference sequence). V was pared by 5 bases and J by 0 bases, with 3 bases of the junction left unmatched. The CDR3 length is 16 residues. CDR3 amino acids: CASSRDRGSSGNTIYF. CDR3 nucleotide sequence: TGTGCCAGCAGTCGGGACAGGGGGAGCTCTGGAAACACCATATATTTT.

CDR3 sequence: CASSQTSGGTYEQYF. The CDR3 DNA reads TGTGCCAGCAGCCAAACTAGCGGAGGAACCTACGAGCAGTACTTC. The genes are TRBV9 and TRBJ2-7, with 8 bases lining up with TRBD2. The CDR3 extends over 15 amino acids. Germline V lookup: CDR1 SGDLS, CDR2 YYNGEE. J lost 2 bases, V lost 4 bases, and 8 bases had no gene match.

The chain carries TRBV28 and TRBJ1-6; no clear D. Germline V gene data show CDR1 as MDHEN and CDR2 as SYDVKM. Trimming stripped 8 bases from V and 3 bases from J, with 8 bases between. This CDR3 spans 13 amino acids. The CDR3 region has the DNA TGTGCCAGCCAACTCCTCTATAATTCACCCCTCCACTTT. Protein sequence: CASQLLYNSPLHF.

V usage is TRBV30 and J usage is TRBJ2-2, with D perhaps given as TRBD1 or TRBD2 (6 bases each). The V gene lost 2 bases and the J gene lost 3 bases, with 16 bases spanning the gap. The CDR3 totals 16 residues. CDR1 GTSNPN and CDR2 SVGIG come from the germline V gene (reference sequence). The CDR3 coding sequence is TGTGCCTGGAGTCGGGGACTGACAGGACACACCGGGGAGCTGTTTTTT. Translation: CAWSRGLTGHTGELFF.

Concerning this clone: This specimen includes other DNA sequences encoding the same CDR3. This chain uses TRBV10-2 with TRBJ2-5; 10 bases agree with TRBD1. The CDR3 sequence is 13 residues long. The V and J ends lost 5 bases and 5 bases, in that order; junction bases with no gene match: 2. Germline-derived CDR1 and CDR2 are WSHSY and SAAADI. The CDR3 protein is CASSPTGGETQYF. CDR3 DNA: TGCGCCAGCAGTCCGACAGGGGGCGAGACCCAGTACTTC.

The chain employs TRBV19 and TRBJ1-1; 7 bases are shared with TRBD1. The CDR3 loop spans 15 amino acids. The germline CDR1 and CDR2 sequences are LNHDA and SQIVND (reference sequence). After removal of 2 bases from V and 4 bases from J, the junction contained 7 bases not matched to a gene. CDR3 coding DNA: TGTGCCAGTAGTATACAGGGGGTGATGGCCACTGAAGCTTTCTTT. Translated: CASSIQGVMATEAFF.

Regarding this clone: The sample has other DNA sequences that encode this CDR3 too. The rearrangement joins TRBV18 to TRBJ2-5; D not certain. The germline V gene encodes CDR1 KGHSH and CDR2 LQKENI. V was clipped by 2 bases and J by 3 bases, with 4 bases between them. The CDR3 length is 12 residues. CDR3 nucleotide sequence: TGTGCCAGCTCACCAACTGAAGAGACCCAGTACTTC. Translated: CASSPTEETQYF.

The chain is built from TRBV6-4 and TRBJ2-3; 11 bases are shared with TRBD2. The CDR3 loop spans 15 amino acids. CDR1 and CDR2 (germline): MRHNA, SNTAGT. V trimming: 4 bases; J trimming: 5 bases; junction bases outside the gene matches: 5. CDR3 nucleotide sequence: TGTGCCAGCAGTGGCCTAGCGGGGGGATTAGATACGCAGTATTTT. This translates into CASSGLAGGLDTQYF.

This clone has just a few counts. This chain links TRBV7-8 with TRBJ2-5; 9 bases fit TRBD1. The CDR3 contains 16 residues. V lost 1 base to trimming and J lost 5 bases; unmatched junction nucleotides: 8. CDR1 and CDR2 from the germline V gene are SGHVS and FQNEAQ. CDR3 DNA: TGTGCCAGCAGCTTAGACGCGGGACAGGGAGGGGAGACCCAGTACTTC. It translates to CASSLDAGQGGETQYF. Looking up the rest from reference TRBV7-8 and TRBJ2-5 gives the full variable domain: GAGVSQSPRYKVAKRGQDVALRCDPISGHVSLFWYQQALGQGPEFLTYFQNEAQLDKSGLPSDRFFAERPEGSVSTLKIQRTQQEDSAVYLCASSLDAGQGGETQYFGPGTRLLVL.

This clone came up once. The same CDR3 also results from other DNA sequences found in this sample. The V and J genes are TRBV5-1 and TRBJ2-3; a weak D match, TRBD2 (5 bases). The V gene lost 0 bases and the J gene lost 3 bases, with 8 bases spanning the gap. Germline V CDR1 and CDR2: SGHRS, YFSETQ. This CDR3 is built from 14 residues. The CDR3 coding sequence is TGCGCCAGCAGCTTGGCGGGGATAACAGATACGCAGTATTTT. Residues: CASSLAGITDTQYF.

This chain joins TRBV19 and TRBJ1-5, with D tentatively TRBD1 (6 bases). CDR3 length: 17 amino acids. Per the germline V gene, CDR1 is LNHDA and CDR2 is SQIVND (reference sequence). With 7 bases removed from V and 0 bases from J, the gap between germline ends came to 19 bases. CDR3 sequence (DNA): TGTGCCAGTAAGGACAGCGTAGGCATGGGTAGCAATCAGCCCCAGCATTTT. Amino acid sequence: CASKDSVGMGSNQPQHF.

The DNA for the CDR3 is TGTGCCAGCAGTTTAAGACAGGGAGGCGAGCAGTACTTC. Translating it yields CASSLRQGGEQYF. The chain has TRBV27 and TRBJ2-7; weak D call: TRBD1 (7 bases). Germline V gene lookup returns CDR1 MNHEY and CDR2 SMNVEV (reference sequence). V was shortened by 2 bases and J by 6 bases, with 11 bases between the two germline ends. CDR3 size: 13 residues.

The chain joins TRBV18 to TRBJ2-5; 9 bases map to TRBD2. The CDR3 is 16 residues long. The germline gives CDR1 KGHSH, CDR2 LQKENI. J was trimmed by 8 bases and V by 1 base; bases with no gene match: 11. The CDR3 is CASSPLLSGGRSTQYF. For the CDR3, the DNA is TGTGCCAGCTCACCACTTCTTAGCGGGGGACGGAGTACCCAGTACTTC.

The chain carries TRBV28 and TRBJ1-2; a possible D gene is TRBD1 (6 bases). Trimming took off 5 bases at V and 5 bases at J, with 18 bases between the two ends. Germline V CDR1 and CDR2: MDHEN, SYDVKM. This CDR3 spans 15 amino acids. The DNA for the CDR3 is TGTGCCAGCAGTCTCACAGGGCGATTTGGTTATGGCTACACCTTC. Amino acids: CASSLTGRFGYGYTF.

The chain links TRBV15 to TRBJ2-5, with D possibly called TRBD1 or TRBD2 (6 bases each). Germline assignment: CDR1 LNHNV and CDR2 YYDKDF (reference sequence). The V end was cut by 0 bases, the J end by 4 bases, with 15 bases between. CDR3 size: 16 residues. CDR3 in amino acids: CATSRDRPGGGETQYF. CDR3 sequence (DNA): TGTGCCACCAGCAGAGATAGGCCCGGAGGGGGAGAGACCCAGTACTTC.

The V gene is TRBV19, the J gene TRBJ2-4; D not certain. The CDR3 has 16 residues. CDR1 and CDR2 from the germline V gene are LNHDA and SQIVND (reference sequence). Trimming stripped 9 bases from V and 0 bases from J, with 18 bases between. CDR3 protein: CASNQGRGLAKNIQYF. The CDR3 DNA reads as TGTGCCAGCAACCAAGGTCGCGGCCTAGCCAAAAACATTCAGTACTTC.

This clone was counted a single time. V and J are TRBV6-8 and TRBJ2-3; D not resolved. V was cut by 8 bases and J by 2 bases, with 5 bases left in between. Germline loops: CDR1 MNHGY, CDR2 SAAAGT. CDR3 size: 11 residues. The CDR3 sequence: CASGDTDTQYF. DNA of the CDR3: TGTGCCAGCGGGGACACAGATACGCAGTATTTT.

The chain uses TRBV7-9 and TRBJ2-1, with TRBD2 identical over 9 bases. The germline V gene has CDR1 SEHNR and CDR2 FQNEAQ (reference sequence). Losses at the gene ends were 1 base for V and 9 bases for J; bases not matched to a gene: 10. The CDR3 extends over 16 amino acids. The CDR3 spells CASSLVPPSGAGEQFF. The CDR3 nucleotides are TGTGCCAGCAGCTTAGTTCCCCCTAGCGGGGCGGGTGAGCAGTTCTTC.

The V gene is TRBV11-2, the J gene TRBJ2-7; TRBD1 agrees at 8 bases. Trimming at V came to 5 bases and at J to 2 bases, leaving 11 bases not matched to a gene. In germline, CDR1 is SGHAT, CDR2 FQNNGV. There are 16 residues in the CDR3. The CDR3 DNA reads TGTGCCAGCAGCCCCATTCGACGACAGGGGACCTACGAGCAGTACTTC. It encodes CASSPIRRQGTYEQYF.

The rearrangement uses TRBV19 and TRBJ1-2, with 7 nucleotides matching TRBD1. This CDR3 is built from 12 residues. The V gene's germline CDR1 is LNHDA and CDR2 SQIVND (reference sequence). The J segment lost 4 bases and the V segment lost 11 bases, leaving 7 bases of the junction unmatched. CDR3 sequence reads: CAGADRSYGYTF. The CDR3 nucleotides are TGTGCCGGAGCGGACAGGAGCTATGGCTACACCTTC.

CDR3 coding DNA: TGCGCCAGCAGCTTGGCAGGGGGTTCAGATACGCAGTATTTT. Translated: CASSLAGGSDTQYF. The rearrangement joins TRBV5-1 to TRBJ2-3; TRBD1 agrees at 7 bases. Germline V gene lookup returns CDR1 SGHRS and CDR2 YFSETQ. V shed 0 bases, J shed 4 bases, and the junction held 2 bases outside the gene matches. This CDR3 contains 14 residues.

CDR3 DNA: TGTGCCAGCCAAACCAGGAGCAATCAGCCCCAGCATTTT. This translates into CASQTRSNQPQHF. This rearrangement joins TRBV28 to TRBJ1-5; D gene unclear. CDR1 and CDR2 from the germline V gene are MDHEN and SYDVKM. The ends were cut back, 8 bases at V and 1 base at J, with 9 bases in the middle. The CDR3 has 13 residues. Combining the CDR3 with reference TRBV28 and TRBJ1-5 gives the whole variable domain DVKVTQSSRYLVKRTGEKVFLECVQDMDHENMFWYRQDPGLGLRLIYFSYDVKMKEKGDIPEGYSVSREKKERFSLILESASTNQTSMYLCASQTRSNQPQHFGDGTRLSIL.

V and J are TRBV6-5 and TRBJ1-1, with 8 bases lining up with TRBD1. Germline CDR1 reads MNHEY; CDR2 reads SVGAGI. J was trimmed by 0 bases and V by 5 bases; bases with no gene match: 2. This CDR3 contains 14 residues. CDR3 sequence reads: CASSGDRLNTEAFF. CDR3 sequence (DNA): TGTGCCAGCAGTGGGGACAGGTTGAACACTGAAGCTTTCTTT.

The chain carries TRBV28 and TRBJ2-5; 7 bases match TRBD1. The CDR3 extends over 13 amino acids. Germline loops: CDR1 MDHEN, CDR2 SYDVKM. After removal of 6 bases from V and 6 bases from J, the junction contained 7 bases not matched to a gene. As DNA, the CDR3 is TGTGCCAGCAGCCAAAGACAGGGCAAGACCCAGTACTTC. Protein: CASSQRQGKTQYF.